These T cell receptor beta chains were read from a single sample in a study of shared clonotypes between healthy human individuals. Sequenced by immunoSEQ multiplex PCR; TCRdb stores in-frame clones only, minus some. There are over 400,000 clones in the sample; 70% to 85% occur only once, and 12% lies in the top ten. The source material was PBMCs. These receptors were collected from a woman aged 40 to 49 in good health. Some clones in this sample may be carry-over from other donors' samples. Each CDR3 is given with its conserved first and last residue. Fields, in order: V gene, J gene, D gene, clone size, CDR3 protein, CDR3 DNA. The D gene is left open where the match is weak. Only some rows state a clone size, as once, few, many or a class for expanded clones.

TRBV7-8	TRBJ2-5	.	.	CASSLETQETQYF	TGTGCCAGCAGCTTAGAGACCCAAGAGACCCAGTACTTC
TRBV28	TRBJ2-7	TRBD2	few	CATWTSGSRGSYEQYF	TGTGCCACCTGGACTAGCGGGAGTCGGGGCTCCTACGAGCAGTACTTC
TRBV29-1	TRBJ2-1	TRBD2	.	CSVVPGLERGVGVDEQFF	TGCAGCGTTGTGCCGGGACTAGAAAGAGGGGTTGGCGTCGATGAGCAGTTCTTC
TRBV28	TRBJ2-5	TRBD2	.	CASRDAKRGLGTQYF	TGTGCCAGCAGGGATGCAAAGCGGGGCCTGGGGACCCAGTACTTC
TRBV10-3	TRBJ1-1	TRBD1	.	CAISSTGAGTEAFF	TGTGCCATCAGTTCTACAGGGGCGGGCACTGAAGCTTTCTTT
TRBV11-2	TRBJ2-1	.	.	CASSTRPGNEQFF	TGTGCCAGCAGCACCAGGCCAGGCAATGAGCAGTTCTTC
TRBV5-3	TRBJ2-7	.	.	CARSPMTPSSYEQYF	TGTGCCAGAAGCCCGATGACACCGAGCTCCTACGAGCAGTACTTC
TRBV7-2	TRBJ2-3	TRBD2	.	CASSLRRLAGTDTQYF	TGTGCCAGCAGCTTACGTAGACTAGCGGGCACAGATACGCAGTATTTT
TRBV5-1	TRBJ2-7	.	.	CASSLARVELYF	TGCGCCAGCAGCTTGGCCCGAGTGGAATTGTACTTC
TRBV6-6	TRBJ1-1	TRBD1	once	CASSPSTGVTAEAFF	TGTGCCAGCAGTCCGTCGACAGGGGTGACGGCTGAAGCTTTCTTT
TRBV29-1	TRBJ1-5	TRBD1	.	CSVGTGGGRAQHF	TGCAGCGTGGGTACAGGGGGCGGGAGGGCCCAGCATTTT
TRBV6-6	TRBJ2-2	.	many	CASTTAQTNTGELFF	TGTGCCAGCACCACCGCACAGACCAACACCGGGGAGCTGTTTTTT
TRBV2	TRBJ2-7	TRBD2	.	CASRLSERDQTYEQYF	TGTGCCAGCAGGTTGAGTGAGCGGGATCAAACCTACGAGCAGTACTTC
TRBV29-1	TRBJ2-1	.	.	CSVEVRGADEQFF	TGCAGCGTTGAAGTTAGGGGGGCCGATGAGCAGTTCTTC
TRBV2	TRBJ2-3	.	.	CASSGDLRVILHTQYF	TGTGCCAGCAGCGGAGACCTCAGGGTGATCCTACATACGCAGTATTTT
TRBV7-7	TRBJ2-2	TRBD1	many	CASSLRTGGTGELFF	TGTGCCAGCAGCTTGAGGACAGGGGGAACCGGGGAGCTGTTTTTT
TRBV18	TRBJ2-6	.	.	CASSRGFSSGANVLTF	TGTGCCAGCTCTCGGGGTTTTAGCTCTGGGGCCAACGTCCTGACTTTC
TRBV28	TRBJ2-1	TRBD2	.	CASSFLGGSYNEQFF	TGTGCCAGCAGTTTTTTGGGGGGGTCCTACAATGAGCAGTTCTTC
TRBV7-8	TRBJ2-3	TRBD1	once	CASSFDRGPDTQYF	TGTGCCAGCAGCTTCGACAGGGGGCCAGATACGCAGTATTTT
TRBV4-1	TRBJ2-2	TRBD2	.	CASAGLALMNTGELFF	TGCGCCAGCGCGGGACTAGCACTAATGAACACCGGGGAGCTGTTTTTT
TRBV6-4	TRBJ1-2	TRBD1	.	CASSPGQGVYGYTF	TGTGCCAGCAGTCCCGGACAGGGGGTTTATGGCTACACCTTC
TRBV7-3	TRBJ2-1	.	.	CASSLTRSDNEQFF	TGTGCCAGCAGCTTAACTCGGTCGGACAATGAGCAGTTCTTC
TRBV11-1	TRBJ2-5	.	few	CASSYGETQYF	TGTGCCAGCAGCTACGGAGAGACCCAGTACTTC
TRBV19	TRBJ2-7	TRBD1	.	CASSVAGTGTYEQYF	TGTGCCAGTAGTGTTGCCGGGACAGGGACCTACGAGCAGTACTTC
TRBV6-5	TRBJ2-7	TRBD1	.	CASSYGTGLYEQYF	TGTGCCAGCAGTTACGGGACAGGACTCTACGAGCAGTACTTC
TRBV5-1	TRBJ2-2	.	.	CASSLGVGTGELFF	TGCGCCAGCAGCTTGGGCGTGGGAACCGGGGAGCTGTTTTTT
TRBV4-1	TRBJ1-1	TRBD1	.	CASSQRQGAGTEAFF	TGCGCCAGCAGCCAACGCCAGGGGGCCGGAACTGAAGCTTTCTTT
TRBV6-1	TRBJ1-1	.	.	CASSLWGMNTEAFF	TGTGCCAGCAGTCTGTGGGGGATGAACACTGAAGCTTTCTTT
TRBV7-9	TRBJ2-1	.	once	CASSGRGWSYNEQFF	TGTGCCAGCAGCGGTAGGGGCTGGTCCTACAATGAGCAGTTCTTC
TRBV7-9	TRBJ2-5	TRBD2	.	CASSSGLAGVGGETQYF	TGTGCCAGCAGCTCGGGACTAGCGGGAGTTGGGGGGGAGACCCAGTACTTC
TRBV6-5	TRBJ1-5	.	.	CASSRGGNQPQHF	TGTGCCAGCAGTAGGGGCGGCAATCAGCCCCAGCATTTT
TRBV7-8	TRBJ2-7	.	.	CASSSQRAREQYF	TGTGCCAGCAGCAGTCAAAGGGCCAGGGAGCAGTACTTC
TRBV5-1	TRBJ2-5	.	once	CASRLGAWAGEETQYF	TGCGCCAGCAGGCTTGGAGCTTGGGCTGGGGAAGAGACCCAGTACTTC
TRBV11-2	TRBJ2-5	TRBD1	.	CASSLLLTGGGETQYF	TGTGCCAGCAGCCTACTCTTGACAGGGGGCGGGGAGACCCAGTACTTC
TRBV5-1	TRBJ2-3	TRBD2	few	CASSFGTSEDTQYF	TGCGCCAGCAGCTTCGGGACTAGCGAAGATACGCAGTATTTT
TRBV30	TRBJ2-5	TRBD2	once	CAWSVQRLAGGPETQYF	TGTGCCTGGAGTGTACAGCGTCTAGCGGGAGGGCCAGAGACCCAGTACTTC
TRBV7-9	TRBJ2-7	.	.	CASSSGTFEQYF	TGTGCCAGCAGCTCAGGGACCTTCGAGCAGTACTTC
TRBV4-3	TRBJ2-4	.	.	CASSQDIGKNIQYF	TGCGCCAGCAGCCAAGACATAGGAAAAAACATTCAGTACTTC
TRBV5-8	TRBJ2-3	TRBD1	few	CASSWTGDRTDTQYF	TGTGCCAGCAGCTGGACAGGGGACCGCACAGATACGCAGTATTTT
TRBV6-6	TRBJ1-1	.	.	CASSPSPPSNTEAFF	TGTGCCAGCAGTCCTTCCCCACCGTCGAACACTGAAGCTTTCTTT
TRBV6-1	TRBJ2-7	TRBD1	.	CASSEVDRGLHEQYF	TGTGCCAGCAGTGAAGTGGACAGGGGGCTACACGAGCAGTACTTC
TRBV7-6	TRBJ2-7	.	.	CASSLGREREQYF	TGTGCCAGCAGCTTAGGTCGGGAACGCGAGCAGTACTTC
TRBV18	TRBJ2-1	TRBD2	.	CASLPGLASNEQFF	TGTGCCAGCCTTCCGGGACTAGCGAGCAATGAGCAGTTCTTC
TRBV6-6	TRBJ2-7	TRBD1	once	CASADREDEQYF	TGTGCCAGCGCAGACAGGGAAGACGAGCAGTACTTC
TRBV27	TRBJ2-7	TRBD2	few	CASSLQAGGYEQYF	TGTGCCAGCAGTTTACAAGCGGGAGGGTACGAGCAGTACTTC
TRBV29-1	TRBJ2-1	.	once	CSVTHGVGPSYNEQFF	TGCAGCGTTACGCACGGTGTGGGGCCCTCCTACAATGAGCAGTTCTTC
TRBV11-1	TRBJ1-2	.	once	CASSSPGIYGYTF	TGTGCCAGCAGCTCCCCGGGGATCTATGGCTACACCTTC
TRBV28	TRBJ2-7	.	.	CASRPGPVYEQYF	TGTGCCAGCAGGCCGGGACCCGTCTACGAGCAGTACTTC
TRBV7-2	TRBJ2-3	.	.	CASSLAGSTDTQYF	TGTGCCAGCAGCTTAGCGGGTAGCACAGATACGCAGTATTTT
TRBV6-6	TRBJ2-6	.	few	CASSFRSSGANVLTF	TGTGCCAGCAGTTTTCGTAGCTCTGGGGCCAACGTCCTGACTTTC
TRBV28	TRBJ2-1	.	few	CASSYWSEQFF	TGTGCCAGCAGTTACTGGTCTGAGCAGTTCTTC
TRBV7-2	TRBJ2-3	.	.	CASSLQTDSTDTQYF	TGTGCCAGCAGCCTCCAGACTGATAGCACAGATACGCAGTATTTT
TRBV28	TRBJ1-2	.	.	CASQGAPSYGYTF	TGTGCCAGTCAGGGCGCTCCTTCCTATGGCTACACCTTC
TRBV27	TRBJ1-2	TRBD1	.	CASTTGQGVRGYTF	TGTGCCAGCACCACCGGACAGGGGGTAAGGGGCTACACCTTC
TRBV13	TRBJ2-7	TRBD1	.	CASSTWDRSYEQYF	TGTGCCAGCAGCACCTGGGACAGATCGTACGAGCAGTACTTC
TRBV28	TRBJ2-4	.	.	CASSLLAVSRSLQYF	TGTGCCAGCAGTTTGTTAGCGGTAAGCCGTAGCCTTCAGTACTTC